This T cell receptor (beta chain) was sequenced in a study of T cells after yellow fever vaccination (dated by TCRdb to the late 2010s). In the study overall: The SMART-Seq v4 Ultra Low Input RNA kit was used to prepare libraries from fractions with low cell numbers. Two healthy male donors made up the cohort, one aged 18 to 29 years and the other aged 30 to 40 years. Bulk PBMC replicates and cell subsets were isolated from blood drawn at multiple timepoints before and after both primary and secondary immunization. To track T-cell clones before and after primary and booster YFV17D yellow fever vaccination, bulk TCR alpha and beta repertoires were sequenced longitudinally. The research as a whole found: The secondary T-cell response was weaker than the primary response but faster, peaking on day 5 instead of day 15. After the booster, most of the clones that had expanded following primary vaccination were detected again (roughly 96% of CD4 and around 88% of CD8), which suggests that memory was broadly maintained. Computational filtering was needed because FACS-sorted repertoires could contain abundant contaminating clonotypes from the bulk population. A small share of clonotypes was detected in both CD4 and CD8 compartments, with the overlap likely arising from convergent recombination. Because the study included only a couple of donors, the extent to which the findings can be generalized is limited.

Turning to this clonotype: No antigen is known for it. Base qualities are not at hand, and no much larger clone is one base apart.

This specimen's treatment or condition label, interpreted: live attenuated yellow fever vaccine strain. PBMCs were isolated from peripheral blood using a standard Ficoll-Paque protocol. Dynabeads CD4 and CD8 positive selection kits were used to isolate the CD4 and CD8 T-cell fractions. TriZol was used to extract RNA from bulk PBMCs, from CD4 and CD8 fractions, and from dextramer-positive and dextramer-negative fractions. Cut back by 0 bases and 3 bases, the V and J ends lie 8 bases apart. CDR1 and CDR2 are read off the germline V gene as LGHNA and YNFKEQ. The CDR3 runs 14 residues from the cysteine to the phenylalanine. Only CDR3 DNA is held: 42 bases, read in frame from base 1. Instrument on record: Illumina NovaSeq 6000. TCR cDNA was synthesized by 5'RACE template switching, which introduced a universal primer site and unique molecular identifiers. cDNA synthesis was primed from both the TCR alpha and TCR beta constant segments. Two PCR steps were used to amplify libraries, with sample barcodes and sequencing adapters being added in the second step. Sequencing of the libraries was done on either Illumina HiSeq 2500 (2x100 bp) or NovaSeq (2x150 bp). The original methods were these. Reads were demultiplexed and collapsed into UMI consensus sequences with MIGEC, and V(D)J alignment was performed with MiXCR. Using edgeR on replicate PBMC samples, clonotypes were called vaccine-responding if FDR was below 0.01 and the log2 fold change was above 5 up to day 15. Each bulk clonotype received a CD4 or CD8 identity based on whether the sequenced CD4 or CD8 repertoire contained that clonotype at higher abundance. TCRdb redid the processing of the public reads, applying fastp at Q25 and MiXCR, and retained in-frame beta chains. Rows are unified per CDR3 protein, each entry keeping the most common DNA and genes. The authors' filters were not applied to this entry. The sample table contains 150,000 to 200,000 distinct CDR3 sequences; only one count was recorded for approximately 9.9% of them. The top ten constitute about 40% of the sample.

The source is a man between 18 and 35 years old who received the YFV17D yellow fever vaccine. Recombination connected TRBV4-2 to TRBJ1-2; TRBD1 is a weak D gene call, 5 bases matching. This specimen was CD8+ T cells sorted from PBMCs, taken 45 days after the yellow fever booster vaccination. The CDR3 sequence is CASSQDTGDYGYTF. Read as DNA, the sequence is TGTGCCAGCAGCCAAGATACAGGCGACTATGGCTACACCTTC.